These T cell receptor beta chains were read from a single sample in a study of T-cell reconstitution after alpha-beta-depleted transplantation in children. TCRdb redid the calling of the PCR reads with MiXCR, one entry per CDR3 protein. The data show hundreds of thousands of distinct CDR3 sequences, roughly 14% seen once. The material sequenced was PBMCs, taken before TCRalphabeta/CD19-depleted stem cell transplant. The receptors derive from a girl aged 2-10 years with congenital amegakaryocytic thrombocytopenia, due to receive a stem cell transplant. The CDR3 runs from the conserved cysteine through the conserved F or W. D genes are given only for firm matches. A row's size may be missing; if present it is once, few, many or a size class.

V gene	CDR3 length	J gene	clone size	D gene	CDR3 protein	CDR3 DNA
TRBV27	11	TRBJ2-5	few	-	CASGRRETQYF	TGTGCCAGCGGAAGACGAGAGACCCAGTACTTC
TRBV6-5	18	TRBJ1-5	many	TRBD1	CASSYRFQGAGRNQPQHF	TGTGCCAGCAGTTACAGGTTTCAGGGGGCAGGTCGCAATCAGCCCCAGCATTTT
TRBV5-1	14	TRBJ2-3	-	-	CASSLQRGIDTQYF	TGCGCCAGCAGCCTTCAACGGGGGATAGATACGCAGTATTTT
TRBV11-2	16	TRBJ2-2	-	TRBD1	CASSVYRGRNTGELFF	TGTGCCAGCAGCGTATACAGGGGGCGCAACACCGGGGAGCTGTTTTTT
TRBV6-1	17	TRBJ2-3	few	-	CASSDSAGGGFADTQYF	TGTGCCAGCAGTGATTCAGCGGGCGGAGGTTTCGCAGATACGCAGTATTTT
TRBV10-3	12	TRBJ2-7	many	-	CATGGANYEQYF	TGTGCCACAGGGGGGGCTAACTACGAGCAGTACTTC
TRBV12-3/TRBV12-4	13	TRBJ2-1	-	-	CASTQRVVDEQFF	TGTGCCAGCACCCAACGGGTAGTCGATGAGCAGTTCTTC
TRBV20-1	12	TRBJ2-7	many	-	CSAGTPGNEQYF	TGCAGTGCTGGCACGCCTGGAAACGAGCAGTACTTC
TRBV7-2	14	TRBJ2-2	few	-	CASSLVMNTGELFF	TGTGCCAGCAGCTTAGTTATGAACACCGGGGAGCTGTTTTTT
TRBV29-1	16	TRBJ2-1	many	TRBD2	CSVPRFGGGRYNEQFF	TGCAGCGTCCCCAGGTTTGGGGGAGGGCGGTACAATGAGCAGTTCTTC
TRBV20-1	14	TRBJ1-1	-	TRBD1	CSATSHRGSTEAFF	TGCAGTGCTACAAGCCACAGGGGCAGCACTGAAGCTTTCTTT
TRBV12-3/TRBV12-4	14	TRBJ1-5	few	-	CASSRPPIGQPQHF	TGTGCCAGCAGTCGTCCGCCGATCGGGCAGCCCCAGCATTTT
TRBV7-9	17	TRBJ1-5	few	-	CASSHPSGASDPQPQHF	TGTGCCAGCAGCCACCCCTCGGGGGCCTCTGATCCTCAGCCCCAGCATTTT
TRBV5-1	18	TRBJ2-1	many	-	CASSLYAVTSLSYNEQFF	TGCGCCAGCAGCTTGTATGCCGTGACTAGTCTCTCCTACAATGAGCAGTTCTTC
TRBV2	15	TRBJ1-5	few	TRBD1	CASSDQGGTHQPQHF	TGTGCCAGCAGTGATCAGGGGGGCACCCATCAGCCCCAGCATTTT
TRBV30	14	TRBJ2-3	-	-	CAWTGPAPWDTQYF	TGTGCCTGGACGGGCCCTGCACCCTGGGATACGCAGTATTTT